This TCR beta chain was identified during a study of regulatory T cells in long-lasting Graves disease. Turning to the study itself: The antithyroid drugs taken by newly diagnosed Graves' patients had been used for under 3 months.

Many counts were recorded for this clonotype. No antigen is known for it. Study-wide points: Clonotypes that were public and shared totalled 2,500 to 3,000 in persistent patients versus approximately 970 in new patients. It was possible that the small sample size reduced accuracy.

The V gene's germline CDR1 is MNHNS and CDR2 SASEGT. CDR3 size: 17 residues. V lost 4 bases and J lost 5, with 18 bases in between. Arm-PCR of CDR3 regions and iRepertoire HTBI primers were used to build TCR beta libraries. MiXCR was run by TCRdb on the multiplex PCR reads, yielding one entry per CDR3 protein. The table records 300,000 to 450,000 distinct CDR3 sequences, about 14% of them present only once. Time point in this sample: newly diagnosed GD, antithyroid drugs for less than 3 months. PBMCs were the source of the RNA used for TCR sequencing. An endocrinology department in Xi'an, China, supplied the patients.

This sequence was found in a female donor with Graves disease. The sequencing here drew on peripheral blood mononuclear cells (PBMCs), taken at new diagnosis, from a patient treated with antithyroid drugs. This chain connects TRBV6-1 to TRBJ1-6; D is ambiguous. CDR3 in amino acids: CASSGVSGTSHNSPLHF. In DNA, the CDR3 is TGTGCCAGCAGTGGGGTTTCGGGCACATCACATAATTCACCCCTCCACTTT.